This TCR beta chain appears in the sequencing data of a study of cytomegalovirus exposure and HLA in healthy donors. Regarding the study as a whole: Based on reports, TCR beta sequences accurately predicted HLA-A and HLA-B alleles for most subjects.

PCR primers comprised 60 Vbeta and 13 Jbeta primers. Some clones are missing from TCRdb's copy, which holds only in-frame ones; the method was immunoSEQ multiplex PCR. The sample carries about 120,000 clones, 10% to 13% recorded once. V lost 4 bases, J lost 4 bases, and 4 bases stayed unmatched. The CDR3 runs to 15 residues. Per the germline V gene, CDR1 is SGHRS and CDR2 is YFSETQ. This clone showed up just a few times. Its antigen is unidentified. This receptor was identified in a woman aged 18-29 years in good health and CMV-seropositive. J is TRBJ2-1 and V is TRBV5-1, with 11 nucleotides matching TRBD2. The sequenced material came from PBMCs. CDR3 nucleotides: TGCGCCAGCAGCGAGGGGACTAGCGGTTACAATGAGCAGTTCTTC. Encoded protein: CASSEGTSGYNEQFF.